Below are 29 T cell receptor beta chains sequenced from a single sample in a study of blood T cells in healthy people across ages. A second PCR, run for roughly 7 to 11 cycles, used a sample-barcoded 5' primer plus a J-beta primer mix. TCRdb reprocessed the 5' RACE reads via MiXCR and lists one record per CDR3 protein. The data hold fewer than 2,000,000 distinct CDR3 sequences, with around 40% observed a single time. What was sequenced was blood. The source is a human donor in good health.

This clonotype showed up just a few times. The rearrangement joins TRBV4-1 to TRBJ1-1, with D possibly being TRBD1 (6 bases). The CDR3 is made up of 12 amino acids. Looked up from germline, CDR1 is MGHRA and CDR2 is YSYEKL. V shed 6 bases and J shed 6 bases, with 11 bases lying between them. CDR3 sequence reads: CASRQGFAEAFF. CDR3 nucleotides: TGCGCCAGCAGACAGGGTTTCGCTGAAGCTTTCTTT.

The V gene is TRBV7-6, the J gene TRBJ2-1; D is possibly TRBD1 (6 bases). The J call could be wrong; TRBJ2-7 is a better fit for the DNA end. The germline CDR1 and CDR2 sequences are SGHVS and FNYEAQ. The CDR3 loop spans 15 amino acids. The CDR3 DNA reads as TGTGCCAGCAGCTTACAGACAGGTCCCTACAATGAGCAGTACTTC. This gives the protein CASSLQTGPYNEQYF.

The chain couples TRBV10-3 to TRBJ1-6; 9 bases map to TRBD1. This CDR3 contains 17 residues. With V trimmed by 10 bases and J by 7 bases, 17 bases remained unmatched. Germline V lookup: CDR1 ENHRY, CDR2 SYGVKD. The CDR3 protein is CATRTGARAGGNSPLHF. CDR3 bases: TGTGCCACACGGACAGGGGCAAGAGCGGGCGGGAATTCACCCCTCCACTTT.

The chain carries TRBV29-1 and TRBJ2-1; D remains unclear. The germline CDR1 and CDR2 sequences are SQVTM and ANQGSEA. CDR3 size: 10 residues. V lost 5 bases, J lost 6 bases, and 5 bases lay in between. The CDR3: CSVLLNEQFF. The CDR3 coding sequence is TGCAGCGTTCTGCTCAATGAGCAGTTCTTC.

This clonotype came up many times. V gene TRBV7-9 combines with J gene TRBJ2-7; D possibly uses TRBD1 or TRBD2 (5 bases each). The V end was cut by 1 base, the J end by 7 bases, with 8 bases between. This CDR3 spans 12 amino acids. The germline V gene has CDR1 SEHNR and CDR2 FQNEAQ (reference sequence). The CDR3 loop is CASSLGDGEQYF. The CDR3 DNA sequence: TGTGCCAGCAGCTTAGGGGACGGGGAGCAGTACTTC.

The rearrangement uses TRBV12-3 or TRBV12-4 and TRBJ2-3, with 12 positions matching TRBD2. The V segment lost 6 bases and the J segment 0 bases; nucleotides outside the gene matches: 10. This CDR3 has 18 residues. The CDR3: CASRQLAGGKKSTDTQYF. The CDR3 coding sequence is TGTGCCAGCAGACAACTAGCGGGGGGAAAAAAGAGCACAGATACGCAGTATTTT.

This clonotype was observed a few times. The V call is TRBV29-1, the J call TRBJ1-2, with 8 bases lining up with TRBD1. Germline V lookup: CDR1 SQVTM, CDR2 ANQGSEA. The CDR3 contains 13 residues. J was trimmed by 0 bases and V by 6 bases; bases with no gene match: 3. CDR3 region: CSVGQGTNYGYTF. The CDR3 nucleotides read TGCAGCGTAGGACAGGGCACTAACTATGGCTACACCTTC.

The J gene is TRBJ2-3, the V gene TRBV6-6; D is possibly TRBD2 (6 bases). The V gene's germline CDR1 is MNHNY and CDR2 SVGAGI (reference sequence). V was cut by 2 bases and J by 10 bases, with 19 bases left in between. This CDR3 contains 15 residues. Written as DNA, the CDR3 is TGTGCCAGCAGTTACGGCGGGGAACGGCCAGTTGCGCAGTATTTT. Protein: CASSYGGERPVAQYF.

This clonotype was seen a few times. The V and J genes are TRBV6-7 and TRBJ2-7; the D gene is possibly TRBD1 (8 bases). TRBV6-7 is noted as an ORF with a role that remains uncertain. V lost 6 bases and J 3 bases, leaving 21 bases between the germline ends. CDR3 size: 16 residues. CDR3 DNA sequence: TGTGCCAGCAGGTCCGATACAGGGGGGGATCTCTACGAGCAGTACTTC. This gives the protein CASRSDTGGDLYEQYF.

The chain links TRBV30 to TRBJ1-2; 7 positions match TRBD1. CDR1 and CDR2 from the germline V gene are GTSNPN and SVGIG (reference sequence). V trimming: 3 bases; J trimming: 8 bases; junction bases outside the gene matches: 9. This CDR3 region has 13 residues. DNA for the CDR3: TGTGCCTGGAGGCACCCAGGGGGGACGGGCTACACCTTC. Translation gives CAWRHPGGTGYTF.

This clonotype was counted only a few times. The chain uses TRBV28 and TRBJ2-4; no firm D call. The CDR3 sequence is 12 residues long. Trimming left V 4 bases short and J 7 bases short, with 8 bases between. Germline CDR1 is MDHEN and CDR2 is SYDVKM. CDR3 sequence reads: CASSSPDNIQYF. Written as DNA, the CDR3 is TGTGCCAGCAGTTCCCCCGACAACATTCAGTACTTC.

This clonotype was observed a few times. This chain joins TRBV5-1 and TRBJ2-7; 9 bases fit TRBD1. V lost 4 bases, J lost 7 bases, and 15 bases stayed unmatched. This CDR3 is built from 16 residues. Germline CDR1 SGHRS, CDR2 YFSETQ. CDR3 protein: CASSRSGTGRIGEQYF. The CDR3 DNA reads TGCGCCAGCAGCCGGAGTGGGACAGGGAGGATTGGGGAGCAGTACTTC.

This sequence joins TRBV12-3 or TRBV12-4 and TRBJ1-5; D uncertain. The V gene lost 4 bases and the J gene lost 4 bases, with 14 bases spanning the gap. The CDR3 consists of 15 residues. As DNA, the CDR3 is TGTGCCAGCAGTTCCCTCGGGCCCTTTAATCAGCCCCAGCATTTT. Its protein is CASSSLGPFNQPQHF.

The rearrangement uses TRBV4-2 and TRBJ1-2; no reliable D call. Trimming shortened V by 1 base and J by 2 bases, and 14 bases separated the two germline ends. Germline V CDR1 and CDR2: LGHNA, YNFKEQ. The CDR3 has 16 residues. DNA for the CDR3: TGTGCCAGCAGCCAAGGGGCGTACACCGAAAACTATGGCTACACCTTC. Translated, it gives CASSQGAYTENYGYTF.

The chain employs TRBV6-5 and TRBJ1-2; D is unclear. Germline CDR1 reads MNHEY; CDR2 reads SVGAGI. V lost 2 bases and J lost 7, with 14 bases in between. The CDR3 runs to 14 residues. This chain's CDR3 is CASSYDIDPGGYTF. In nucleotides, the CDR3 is TGTGCCAGCAGTTACGATATAGATCCGGGTGGCTACACCTTC.

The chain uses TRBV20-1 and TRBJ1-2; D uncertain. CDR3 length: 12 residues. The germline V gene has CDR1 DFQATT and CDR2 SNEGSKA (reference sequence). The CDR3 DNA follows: TGCACTCCCCAGTACGGTATGGGTGGCTACACCTTC. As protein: CTPQYGMGGYTF.

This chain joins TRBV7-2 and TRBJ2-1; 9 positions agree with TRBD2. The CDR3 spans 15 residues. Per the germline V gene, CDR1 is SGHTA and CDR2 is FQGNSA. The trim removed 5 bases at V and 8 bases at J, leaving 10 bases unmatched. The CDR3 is CASSESGGRIYEQFF. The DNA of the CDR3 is TGTGCCAGCAGCGAAAGCGGGGGGCGTATTTATGAGCAGTTCTTC.

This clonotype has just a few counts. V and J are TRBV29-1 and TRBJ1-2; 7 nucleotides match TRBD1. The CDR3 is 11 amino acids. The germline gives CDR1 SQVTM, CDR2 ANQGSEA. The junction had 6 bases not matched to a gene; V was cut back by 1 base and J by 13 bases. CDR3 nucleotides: TGCAGCGTTGAAGCAGGGGGTCTTGCCACCTTC. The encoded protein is CSVEAGGLATF.

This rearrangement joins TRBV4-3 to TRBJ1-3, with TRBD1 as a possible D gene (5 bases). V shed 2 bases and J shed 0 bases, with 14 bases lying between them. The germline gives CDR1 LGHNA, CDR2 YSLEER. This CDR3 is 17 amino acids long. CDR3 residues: CASSQIPGLSSGNTIYF. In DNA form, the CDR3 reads TGCGCCAGCAGCCAAATTCCAGGGTTAAGCTCTGGAAACACCATATATTTT.

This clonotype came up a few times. The CDR3, as DNA: TGTGCCAGCAGTTCCCTTATAGGGTGGGGGCAACCCTACGAGCAGTACTTC. Amino acid sequence: CASSSLIGWGQPYEQYF. The genes are TRBV27 and TRBJ2-7, with D possibly matching TRBD1 (6 bases). Germline loops: CDR1 MNHEY, CDR2 SMNVEV (reference sequence). The CDR3 totals 17 residues. V was pared by 4 bases and J by 2 bases, with 21 bases between.

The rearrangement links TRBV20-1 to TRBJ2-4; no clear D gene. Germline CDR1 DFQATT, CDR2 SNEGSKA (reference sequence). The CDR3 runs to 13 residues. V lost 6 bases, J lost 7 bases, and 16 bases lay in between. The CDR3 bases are TGCAGTGCCAAAATCCCAGTCGGGAACATTCAGTACTTC. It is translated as CSAKIPVGNIQYF.

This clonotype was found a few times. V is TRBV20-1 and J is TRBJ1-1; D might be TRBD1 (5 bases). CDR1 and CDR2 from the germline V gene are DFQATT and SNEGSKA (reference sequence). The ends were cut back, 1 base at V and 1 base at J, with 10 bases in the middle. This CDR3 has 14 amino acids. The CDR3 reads CSARASGPNTEAFF. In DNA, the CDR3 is TGCAGTGCTAGAGCGTCAGGGCCGAACACTGAAGCTTTCTTT.

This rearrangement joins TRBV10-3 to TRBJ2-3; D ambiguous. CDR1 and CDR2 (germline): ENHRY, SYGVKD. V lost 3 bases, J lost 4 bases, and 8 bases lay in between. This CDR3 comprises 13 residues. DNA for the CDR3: TGTGCCATCAGTGAACGAAAGGCAGATACGCAGTATTTT. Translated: CAISERKADTQYF.

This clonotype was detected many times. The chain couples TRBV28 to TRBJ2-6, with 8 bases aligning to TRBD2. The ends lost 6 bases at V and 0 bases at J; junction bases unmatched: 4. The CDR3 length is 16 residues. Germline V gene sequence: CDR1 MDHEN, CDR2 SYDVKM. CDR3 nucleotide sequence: TGTGCCAGCAGCGTCGGGGGGGGCTCTGGGGCCAACGTCCTGACTTTC. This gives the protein CASSVGGGSGANVLTF.

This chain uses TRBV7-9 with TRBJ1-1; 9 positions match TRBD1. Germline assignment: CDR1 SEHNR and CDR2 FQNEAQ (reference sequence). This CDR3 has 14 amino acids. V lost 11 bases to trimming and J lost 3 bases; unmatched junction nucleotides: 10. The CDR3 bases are TGTGCCGCAGCTGTACAGGGGGCCGACACTGAAGCTTTCTTT. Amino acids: CAAAVQGADTEAFF.

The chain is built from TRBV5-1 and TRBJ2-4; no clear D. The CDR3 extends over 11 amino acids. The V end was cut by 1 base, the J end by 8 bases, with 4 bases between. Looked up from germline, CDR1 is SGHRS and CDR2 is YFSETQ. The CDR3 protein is CASSLSDIQYF. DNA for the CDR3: TGCGCCAGCAGCTTGAGTGACATTCAGTACTTC. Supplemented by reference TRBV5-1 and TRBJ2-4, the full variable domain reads KAGVTQTPRYLIKTRGQQVTLSCSPISGHRSVSWYQQTPGQGLQFLFEYFSETQRNKGNFPGRFSGRQFSNSRSEMNVSTLELGDSALYLCASSLSDIQYFGAGTRLSVL.

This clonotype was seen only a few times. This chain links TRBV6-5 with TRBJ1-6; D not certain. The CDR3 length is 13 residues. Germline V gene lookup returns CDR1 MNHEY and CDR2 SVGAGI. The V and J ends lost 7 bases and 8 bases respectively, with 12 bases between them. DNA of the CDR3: TGTGCCAGCAACGTAGCCGGGGATTCACCCCTCCACTTT. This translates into CASNVAGDSPLHF.

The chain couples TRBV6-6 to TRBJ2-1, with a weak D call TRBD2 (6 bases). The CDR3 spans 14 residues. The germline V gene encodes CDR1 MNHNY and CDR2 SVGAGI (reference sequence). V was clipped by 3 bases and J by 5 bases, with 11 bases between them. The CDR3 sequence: CASSYGGAHNEQFF. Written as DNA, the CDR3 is TGTGCCAGCAGTTATGGAGGGGCCCACAATGAGCAGTTCTTC.

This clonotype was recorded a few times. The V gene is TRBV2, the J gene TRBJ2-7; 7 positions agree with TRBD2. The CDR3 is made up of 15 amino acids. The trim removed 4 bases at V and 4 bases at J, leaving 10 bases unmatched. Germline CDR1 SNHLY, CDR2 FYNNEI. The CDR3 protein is CASSGERGVWYEQYF. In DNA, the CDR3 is TGTGCCAGCAGTGGCGAGCGGGGAGTCTGGTACGAGCAGTACTTC.